The rows below give T cell receptor beta chains drawn from one sample of a study of response to subunit inactivated influenza vaccine. TCRdb reanalysed the RT-PCR reads using MiXCR and keeps one entry per CDR3 protein. The sample has 550,000 to 800,000 distinct CDR3 sequences, 15% to 19% seen once. The starting material was PBMCs from blood, obtained 11 to 12 days after vaccination. These TCRs come from a man aged 50-60 years who received an inactivated influenza vaccine. Each CDR3 is given with its conserved first and last residue. A D gene is named only where the DNA matches it firmly. For some rows the clone size is stated as once, few or many, or as a class when expanded; others skip it.

clone_size	v_call	j_call	d_call	cdr3_aa	cdr3_nt
-	TRBV7-2	TRBJ2-3	-	CASSWGLTDTQYF	TGTGCCAGCAGCTGGGGCCTCACAGATACGCAGTATTTT
-	TRBV6-2/TRBV6-3	TRBJ2-6	-	CASSYERGLVSGANVLTF	TGTGCCAGCAGTTACGAAAGGGGATTAGTCTCTGGGGCCAACGTCCTGACTTTC
-	TRBV6-5	TRBJ2-7	-	CASSYGSAGLSYEQYF	TGTGCCAGCAGTTACGGCTCGGCAGGCCTATCCTACGAGCAGTACTTC
few	TRBV27	TRBJ2-1	TRBD1	CASRGQGFDEQFF	TGTGCCAGCAGGGGACAGGGATTTGATGAGCAGTTCTTC
-	TRBV7-6	TRBJ2-5	TRBD1	CASRQGVGQETQYF	TGTGCCAGCCGACAGGGGGTAGGCCAAGAGACCCAGTACTTC
few	TRBV10-3	TRBJ2-2	TRBD1	CAISDRGQGFGELFF	TGTGCCATCAGTGACCGTGGACAGGGATTCGGGGAGCTGTTTTTT
few	TRBV4-1	TRBJ2-1	TRBD2	CASSQVGRGAWNEQFF	TGCGCCAGCAGCCAAGTAGGGCGGGGGGCATGGAATGAGCAGTTCTTC
few	TRBV9	TRBJ2-5	-	CASSVSGGETQYF	TGTGCCAGCAGCGTATCTGGAGGAGAGACCCAGTACTTC
few	TRBV20-1	TRBJ1-5	-	CSASLSTGLEQPQHF	TGCAGTGCTAGTCTCTCTACAGGGTTAGAGCAGCCCCAGCATTTT
-	TRBV12-3/TRBV12-4	TRBJ1-1	TRBD1	CASSEPGGTEAFF	TGTGCCAGCAGTGAACCAGGGGGGACTGAAGCTTTCTTT
few	TRBV29-1	TRBJ2-2	-	CSAVGGTGELFF	TGCAGCGCTGTCGGTGGCACCGGGGAGCTGTTTTTT
few	TRBV5-5	TRBJ1-3	-	CASSSQPQGTGNTIYF	TGTGCCAGCAGCTCCCAACCACAGGGAACTGGAAACACCATATATTTT
-	TRBV7-8	TRBJ2-3	-	CASSLGQGISTDTQYF	TGTGCCAGCAGCTTAGGGCAGGGGATTAGCACAGATACGCAGTATTTT
-	TRBV5-1	TRBJ2-7	-	CASSLTSAGSSYEQYF	TGCGCCAGCAGCTTGACTTCGGCGGGGAGCTCCTACGAGCAGTACTTC
-	TRBV24-1	TRBJ2-3	-	CATSGKGYTDTQYF	TGTGCCACCAGTGGGAAGGGCTACACAGATACGCAGTATTTT
-	TRBV6-2/TRBV6-3	TRBJ2-1	-	CASSDLGTVRVDEQFF	TGTGCCAGCAGCGACCTGGGGACTGTTAGGGTAGATGAGCAGTTCTTC
few	TRBV29-1	TRBJ2-1	-	CSAVSGTRSYNEQFF	TGCAGCGCAGTGTCTGGGACTCGGTCCTACAATGAGCAGTTCTTC
-	TRBV6-5	TRBJ2-7	TRBD1	CASSYSIGQGEGGSEQYF	TGTGCCAGCAGTTACTCCATTGGACAGGGGGAGGGAGGCAGCGAGCAGTACTTC
-	TRBV12-3/TRBV12-4	TRBJ1-1	-	CASTKQMNTEAFF	TGTGCCAGCACAAAACAGATGAACACTGAAGCTTTCTTT
-	TRBV2	TRBJ1-5	-	CASSEVGASNQPQHF	TGTGCCAGCAGTGAAGTGGGGGCCAGCAATCAGCCCCAGCATTTT
few	TRBV6-5	TRBJ2-3	TRBD2	CASSYGAGVSTDTQYF	TGTGCCAGCAGTTACGGAGCGGGGGTTAGCACAGATACGCAGTATTTT
many	TRBV5-5	TRBJ1-2	-	CASSLGGLNYGYTF	TGTGCCAGCAGCTTGGGCGGTTTGAACTATGGCTACACCTTC